This entry features one T cell receptor beta chain sequence. CDR3 length: 13 residues. Trimming pared 3 bases from V and 2 bases from J, leaving 8 bases between. Germline lookup yields CDR1 MDHEN and CDR2 SYDVKM. This entry is derived from a study of blood T cell repertoires in COVID-19. Authors' methods: Estimated nucleated cell counts came from reference gene primer amplification. Produced via immunoSEQ multiplex PCR; TCRdb's table is partial and in-frame only. The V and J calls and clone size come from that table; D and trimming were worked out from the DNA. The sample holds 100,000 to 150,000 clones, around 87% seen once.

The sequencing input was peripheral blood. This rearrangement joins TRBV28 to TRBJ2-7; TRBD2 might be the D (5 bases). This TCR derives from a woman in her sixties with acute or convalescent COVID-19. The DNA for the CDR3 is TGTGCCAGCAGTTTTGAGGGCCCCTACGAGCAGTACTTC. Translating gives CASSFEGPYEQYF. The full variable domain, in which reference TRBV28 and TRBJ2-7 provide the parts outside the CDR3, is DVKVTQSSRYLVKRTGEKVFLECVQDMDHENMFWYRQDPGLGLRLIYFSYDVKMKEKGDIPEGYSVSREKKERFSLILESASTNQTSMYLCASSFEGPYEQYFGPGTRLTVT.